One and the same sample provided the 28 T cell receptor beta chains below, sequenced in a study of breast tumors, draining lymph nodes, adjacent tissues. Axillary draining lymph nodes of breast cancer patients supplied the node samples. MiXCR, applied by TCRdb to the multiplex PCR reads, yields one record per CDR3 protein. The repertoire has 150,000 to 200,000 distinct CDR3 sequences, roughly a third of them found once; the top ten carry around 4.1%. The source material was axillary lymph node tissue. The receptor source for this set is a female donor with breast cancer. Some clones in this sample may be carry-over from other donors' samples.

This clonotype was picked up many times. At one end the junction does not follow the germline gene, possibly because of a read error. The rearrangement joins TRBV20-1 to TRBJ2-5; TRBD1 might be the D (5 bases). The CDR3 contains 11 residues. CDR1 is DFQATT, CDR2 SNEGSKA, per germline (reference sequence). The CDR3 DNA follows: TGCAGTGCTAGAGTTAGGGGTACCCAGTCCTTC. It yields the protein CSARVRGTQSF.

This clonotype was seen repeatedly, ten times or more. The chain uses TRBV5-5 and TRBJ2-3; tentative D call: TRBD1 (6 bases). The CDR3 is made up of 18 amino acids. Germline V gene data show CDR1 as SGHKS and CDR2 as YYEKEE (reference sequence). The V gene lost 3 bases and the J gene lost 3 bases, with 23 bases spanning the gap. DNA of the CDR3: TGTGCCAGCAGCTCTGTCGACTTACTAAATAGGGGGACAGATACGCAGTATTTT. Its translation: CASSSVDLLNRGTDTQYF.

Concerning this clonotype itself: Being one base from a much bigger clone, this may be a read error. This chain links TRBV4-2 with TRBJ2-7; 9 nucleotides line up with TRBD2. The V gene's germline CDR1 is LGHNA and CDR2 YNFKEQ. This CDR3 spans 17 amino acids. The CDR3 region is CASSQDHLAGGLNEQHF. CDR3 coding DNA: TGTGCCAGCAGCCAAGATCATCTCGCGGGAGGGCTGAACGAGCAGCACTTC.

The gene calls are TRBV2 and TRBJ1-1, with TRBD1 as a possible D gene (5 bases). Trimming pared 7 bases from V and 5 bases from J, leaving 14 bases between. Germline-derived CDR1 and CDR2 are SNHLY and FYNNEI. The CDR3 extends over 13 amino acids. DNA for the CDR3: TGTGCCAGCACCCTCAGGGAAGGGACTGAAGCTTTCTTT. This codes for CASTLREGTEAFF.

This clonotype was seen many times. The rearrangement links TRBV5-4 to TRBJ2-5; 8 bases match TRBD2. V lost 5 bases to trimming and J lost 7 bases; unmatched junction nucleotides: 16. The CDR3 consists of 16 residues. CDR1 is SGHNT and CDR2 is YYREEE in the germline V gene (reference sequence). The CDR3 DNA reads TGTGCCAGCAGGGATGGGACTAGGAGAAGGGAGGGGACCCAGTACTTC. Translating it yields CASRDGTRRREGTQYF.

Many counts were recorded for this clonotype. V is TRBV20-1 and J is TRBJ1-5; D gene uncertain. Trimming left V 4 bases short and J 3 bases short, with 13 bases between. The CDR3 has 14 residues. Per the germline V gene, CDR1 is DFQATT and CDR2 is SNEGSKA (reference sequence). CDR3 region: CSATFTHFNQPQHF. In nucleotides, the CDR3 is TGCAGTGCTACCTTTACGCATTTCAATCAGCCCCAGCATTTT.

There are many counts of this clonotype. The J gene is TRBJ2-3, the V gene TRBV20-1, with 11 positions matching TRBD2. The CDR3 has 16 amino acids. Losses at the gene ends were 1 base for V and 8 bases for J; bases not matched to a gene: 11. The V gene's germline CDR1 is DFQATT and CDR2 SNEGSKA (reference sequence). The CDR3 reads CSARGPSGGTAGTQYF. For the CDR3, the DNA is TGCAGTGCTAGAGGCCCTAGCGGGGGGACCGCGGGTACGCAGTATTTT.

This clonotype was counted at least ten times. This chain connects TRBV19 to TRBJ1-2, with a weak D call TRBD1 (5 bases). CDR1 and CDR2 (germline): LNHDA, SQIVND (reference sequence). This CDR3 contains 15 residues. V lost 7 bases and J lost 2, with 17 bases in between. CDR3 loop: CASTQGAGKNYGYTF. DNA for the CDR3: TGTGCCAGTACGCAAGGAGCAGGGAAGAACTATGGCTACACCTTC.

There are many counts of this clonotype. The rearrangement uses TRBV5-1 and TRBJ2-1; a weak D match, TRBD2 (6 bases). The V gene lost 5 bases and the J gene lost 6 bases, with 9 bases spanning the gap. Germline V CDR1 and CDR2: SGHRS, YFSETQ. The CDR3 sequence is 12 residues long. The CDR3 region has the DNA TGCGCCAGCAGTCGGGACTTCAATGAGCAGTTCTTC. Translation: CASSRDFNEQFF.

In this sample, this clonotype turned up a few times. The chain couples TRBV27 to TRBJ2-2; D possibly corresponds to TRBD1 (5 bases). The CDR3 loop spans 14 amino acids. Germline values: CDR1 MNHEY, CDR2 SMNVEV (reference sequence). Trimming removed 8 bases from V and 3 bases from J, with 13 bases in between. CDR3 loop: CASRTDSYTGELFF. CDR3 DNA: TGTGCCAGCCGAACCGACAGCTACACCGGGGAGCTGTTTTTT.

As regards this clonotype: A single base separates this from a much larger clone, so it may be a read error. The CDR3 does not close with the conserved phenylalanine or tryptophan, likely indicating a read error. The chain is built from TRBV24-1 and TRBJ2-5; 8 nucleotides line up with TRBD1. V trimming: 3 bases; J trimming: 2 bases; junction bases outside the gene matches: 13. Germline CDR1 reads KGHDR; CDR2 reads SFDVKD. This CDR3 contains 18 residues. The CDR3 region has the DNA TGTGCCACCAGTGATCCCTTCCCAGGACAGGGAAAACAAGAGACCCAGTACCTC. Amino acids: CATSDPFPGQGKQETQYL.

Here the CDR3 DNA reads TGTGCCAGCAGCGTAGTCAGGCCTACAAATTCACCCCTCCACTTT. It encodes CASSVVRPTNSPLHF. This rearrangement joins TRBV9 to TRBJ1-6; D is unresolved. Germline V gives CDR1 SGDLS, CDR2 YYNGEE. V was shortened by 0 bases and J by 7 bases, with 11 bases between the two germline ends. CDR3 length: 15 amino acids. The full variable domain, completed using reference TRBV9 and TRBJ1-6, is DSGVTQTPKHLITATGQRVTLRCSPRSGDLSVYWYQQSLDQGLQFLIQYYNGEERAKGNILERFSAQQFPDLHSELNLSSLELGDSALYFCASSVVRPTNSPLHFGNGTRLTVT.

This clonotype was counted ten times or more. The V and J genes are TRBV7-2 and TRBJ1-3; tentatively, D is TRBD1 (5 bases). The CDR3 consists of 14 residues. V was trimmed by 1 base and J by 4 bases, leaving 8 bases between them. Germline CDR1 SGHTA, CDR2 FQGNSA. CDR3 DNA: TGTGCCAGCAGCTTAGTGGGGGAGGGAAACACCATATATTTT. Its translation: CASSLVGEGNTIYF.

This clonotype was found many times. V is TRBV4-1 and J is TRBJ2-5, with D perhaps TRBD1 (6 bases). V was clipped by 4 bases and J by 5 bases, with 14 bases between them. CDR3 length equals 14 residues. CDR1 MGHRA and CDR2 YSYEKL come from the germline V gene. The CDR3 loop is CASSPEGEHETQYF. The CDR3 DNA sequence: TGCGCCAGCAGCCCAGAGGGGGAACACGAGACCCAGTACTTC.

The rearrangement links TRBV9 to TRBJ1-4, with 7 bases fitting TRBD1. V shed 6 bases, J shed 5 bases, and the junction held 19 bases outside the gene matches. The CDR3 spans 18 residues. The germline V gene has CDR1 SGDLS and CDR2 YYNGEE. CDR3 sequence: CASTNYRGLGQRNEKLFF. In DNA form, the CDR3 reads TGTGCCAGCACCAACTACAGGGGTCTGGGACAACGGAATGAAAAACTGTTTTTT.

This clonotype was counted between two and nine times. A much larger clone lies one base from this, so it may be a read error. This sequence joins TRBV20-1 and TRBJ2-7; D remains unclear. This CDR3 is 12 amino acids long. Germline values: CDR1 DFQATT, CDR2 SNEGSKA (reference sequence). CDR3 residues: CSARPGSYEPYF. Written as DNA, the CDR3 is TGCAGTGCAAGACCCGGTTCCTACGAGCCGTACTTC.

Turning to this clonotype: No DNA is shown, since the ends of the CDR3 on it are uncertain; the CDR3 is the one TCRdb lists. This sequence joins TRBV25-1 and TRBJ2-5; the listed D gene, TRBD2, was not tested against the DNA. The CDR3 has 17 amino acids, counting both end residues. Germline lookup yields CDR1 MGHDK and CDR2 SYGVNS. CDR3 region: CASLFLCQLTQEGTQYF.

This clonotype was picked up many times. This chain joins TRBV9 and TRBJ2-7; 10 bases line up with TRBD2. The germline V gene encodes CDR1 SGDLS and CDR2 YYNGEE. J gave up 3 bases and V 4 bases, and 10 bases lay outside the gene matches. This CDR3 has 16 amino acids. The CDR3 sequence: CASSPPLAGRHYEQYF. As DNA, the CDR3 is TGTGCCAGCAGCCCGCCACTAGCGGGGCGTCACTACGAGCAGTACTTC.

The table lists this clonotype with many counts. The V gene is TRBV6-6, the J gene TRBJ2-2; 11 bases are shared with TRBD2. CDR1 MNHNY and CDR2 SVGAGI come from the germline V gene (reference sequence). This CDR3 spans 16 amino acids. V lost 0 bases, J lost 4 bases, and 1 base stayed unmatched. The CDR3 here is CASSYSGTSGTGELFF. The DNA of the CDR3 is TGTGCCAGCAGTTACTCTGGGACTAGCGGCACCGGGGAGCTGTTTTTT.

This clonotype was detected many times. The chain recombines TRBV10-3 with TRBJ1-5; TRBD1 aligns across 9 bases. The V gene's germline CDR1 is ENHRY and CDR2 SYGVKD. The trim removed 2 bases at V and 6 bases at J, leaving 5 bases unmatched. The CDR3 sequence is 15 residues long. The CDR3 bases are TGTGCCATCAGTGAGAAAGGACAGGGGAGTCAGCCCCAGCATTTT. Protein: CAISEKGQGSQPQHF.

This clonotype was found many times. Mismatch with germline at one junction end may stem from a read error. The J gene is TRBJ2-5, the V gene TRBV7-9; TRBD2 matches at 12 bases. In germline, CDR1 is SEHNR, CDR2 FQNEAQ (reference sequence). This CDR3 has 14 amino acids. DNA of the CDR3: TGTGCCAGCAGCCTAGCGGGGGGGCAGGAGACCCAGTACTTC. Translation gives CASSLAGGQETQYF.

Many counts were recorded for this clonotype. J is TRBJ2-3 and V is TRBV9; no definite D call. CDR1 is SGDLS and CDR2 is YYNGEE in the germline V gene. Trimming took 0 bases from V and 2 from J, leaving 13 bases between them. CDR3 size: 16 residues. The CDR3 DNA is TGTGCCAGCAGCGTAGGATGGGCAGTTAACACAGATACGCAGTATTTT. This translates into CASSVGWAVNTDTQYF.

Points on this clonotype: A read error may produce the germline difference seen at one junction end. The chain combines TRBV15 with TRBJ2-5; D not certain. CDR1 and CDR2 (germline): LNHNV, YYDKDF (reference sequence). This CDR3 comprises 12 residues. The CDR3 nucleotides are TGTGCCACCAGCAGCGTCTATGGCTCTATCGGCTTC. This sequence encodes CATSSVYGSIGF.

The chain links TRBV9 to TRBJ1-1, with 9 positions matching TRBD1. The CDR3 covers 14 residues. V lost 3 bases and J lost 7; bases outside the gene matches: 7. Germline assignment: CDR1 SGDLS and CDR2 YYNGEE. The CDR3 DNA sequence: TGTGCCAGCAGCGGAACAGGGGGCGCTGGTGAAGCTTTCTTT. It yields the protein CASSGTGGAGEAFF.

This clonotype was counted between two and nine times. The junction departs from germline at one end; a sequencing error may be responsible. The chain is built from TRBV6-5 and TRBJ2-7, with D tentatively TRBD2 (6 bases). CDR1 is MNHEY and CDR2 is SVGAGI in the germline V gene. The CDR3 length is 15 residues. The CDR3 loop is CASSHSSRELNEQYF. For the CDR3, the DNA is TGTGCCAGCAGTCACTCGAGCCGGGAGCTGAACGAGCAGTACTTC.

This clonotype has at least ten counts. The rearrangement uses TRBV7-2 and TRBJ2-7; TRBD2 matches at 13 bases. The CDR3 is 17 amino acids. The V gene's germline CDR1 is SGHTA and CDR2 FQGNSA. The V and J ends lost 1 base and 0 bases, in that order; junction bases with no gene match: 3. The DNA for the CDR3 is TGTGCCAGCAGCTTAGTCAGGACTAGCGGGAGCTCCTACGAGCAGTACTTC. Its translation: CASSLVRTSGSSYEQYF.

Worth noting for this clonotype: A much more abundant neighbour one base away suggests this may be a read error. The final CDR3 position lacks the conserved phenylalanine or tryptophan, pointing to a likely read error. The chain joins TRBV12-3 or TRBV12-4 to TRBJ1-2; D is unclear. Trimming took off 5 bases at V and 1 base at J, with 11 bases between the two ends. This CDR3 has 14 residues. The CDR3 here is CASSGEAGNYGYTL. As DNA, the CDR3 is TGTGCCAGCAGTGGGGAGGCGGGTAACTATGGCTACACCCTC.

Concerning this clonotype itself: One end of the junction does not line up with germline, which may come from a read error. The J gene is TRBJ2-7, the V gene TRBV6-5; D may be TRBD1 (6 bases). The CDR3 contains 15 residues. Germline values: CDR1 MNHEY, CDR2 SVGAGI. The CDR3 nucleotides are TGTGCCAGCAGTCCTCTCGACAGGAGCTCCTACGGGCAGTACTTC. As protein: CASSPLDRSSYGQYF.